These 19 T cell receptor beta chains share one sample of origin, sequenced in a study of shared clonotypes between healthy human individuals. Measured with immunoSEQ multiplex PCR; TCRdb has only the in-frame clones, and not every one. The sample yields around 1,900,000 clones, 85% to 95% seen once. Terminally differentiated effector memory CD45RA+ cells were excluded from the naive CD8 cells, which were CD45RO-negative and positively selected for CCR7. The source material was naive CD8+ T cells from PBMCs. These receptors were collected from a man younger than 35 in good health. Some clones in this sample may be carry-over from other donors' samples.

CDR3 in DNA: TGTGCCAGCAGTCCCTTTTTGAGCTCTGGAAACACCATATATTTT. The encoded protein is CASSPFLSSGNTIYF. This chain connects TRBV27 to TRBJ1-3; D remains ambiguous. Per germline, CDR1 MNHEY and CDR2 SMNVEV (reference sequence). CDR3 length equals 15 residues. The V end lost 5 bases, the J end lost 0 bases, and 11 bases lay between the germline ends.

Comments on this clone: Other nucleotide sequences from this sample produce the same CDR3. This sequence joins TRBV7-9 and TRBJ2-1; D not resolved. Germline-derived CDR1 and CDR2 are SEHNR and FQNEAQ (reference sequence). This CDR3 has 10 residues. V lost 4 bases to trimming and J lost 5 bases, with 0 bases between them. The CDR3 bases are TGTGCCAGCAGCTACAATGAGCAGTTCTTC. It translates to CASSYNEQFF.

The chain is built from TRBV4-1 and TRBJ2-7, with D possibly matching TRBD1 (5 bases). V was cut by 1 base and J by 6 bases, with 13 bases left in between. The germline gives CDR1 MGHRA, CDR2 YSYEKL. This CDR3 is built from 14 residues. For the CDR3, the DNA is TGCGCCAGCAGCCAAGGGGGCGGTTCGGTCGAGCAGTACTTC. The encoded protein is CASSQGGGSVEQYF.

The V gene is TRBV9, the J gene TRBJ1-2; the D gene is possibly TRBD1 (5 bases). The CDR3 contains 14 residues. Deletions cut 4 bases from V and 10 bases from J, with 20 bases between. Looked up from germline, CDR1 is SGDLS and CDR2 is YYNGEE. This chain's CDR3 is CASSPLGSGTPYTF. DNA of the CDR3: TGTGCCAGCAGCCCCCTGGGGTCAGGGACGCCCTACACCTTC.

Written as DNA, the CDR3 is TGTGCCAGTAGTACGAGCTCAATGAGCAATCAGCCCCAGCATTTT. Its translation is CASSTSSMSNQPQHF. The chain employs TRBV19 and TRBJ1-5; no clear D gene. Germline CDR1 is LNHDA and CDR2 is SQIVND (reference sequence). V gave up 4 bases and J gave up 1 base, with 11 bases separating them. The CDR3 sequence is 15 residues long. Looking up the rest from reference TRBV19 and TRBJ1-5 gives the full variable domain: DGGITQSPKYLFRKEGQNVTLSCEQNLNHDAMYWYRQDPGQGLRLIYYSQIVNDFQKGDIAEGYSVSREKKESFPLTVTSAQKNPTAFYLCASSTSSMSNQPQHFGDGTRLSIL.

The V call is TRBV6-6, the J call TRBJ1-2, with 7 bases aligning to TRBD1. J gave up 5 bases and V 6 bases, and 6 bases lay outside the gene matches. This CDR3 has 13 amino acids. CDR1 and CDR2 from the germline V gene are MNHNY and SVGAGI (reference sequence). The CDR3 sequence: CASSQGQIYGYTF. The CDR3 nucleotides read TGTGCCAGCAGCCAGGGACAGATATATGGCTACACCTTC.

The rearrangement joins TRBV7-9 to TRBJ2-7; TRBD2 aligns across 12 bases. Germline V gives CDR1 SEHNR, CDR2 FQNEAQ (reference sequence). The CDR3 totals 17 residues. V shed 5 bases, J shed 0 bases, and the junction held 8 bases outside the gene matches. The CDR3 region is CASSGTSGRSSSYEQYF. CDR3 nucleotides: TGTGCCAGCAGCGGTACTAGCGGGAGGTCGAGCTCCTACGAGCAGTACTTC.

This clone was observed a single time. CDR3 sequence: CASSIGQGLAGVHEQFF. Written as DNA, the CDR3 is TGTGCCAGTAGTATCGGACAGGGGCTAGCGGGAGTACATGAGCAGTTCTTC. The chain carries TRBV19 and TRBJ2-1, with a weak D call TRBD2 (10 bases). Germline assignment: CDR1 LNHDA and CDR2 SQIVND (reference sequence). V shed 3 bases and J shed 8 bases, with 23 bases lying between them. The CDR3 is 17 amino acids. Looking up the rest from reference TRBV19 and TRBJ2-1 gives the full variable domain: DGGITQSPKYLFRKEGQNVTLSCEQNLNHDAMYWYRQDPGQGLRLIYYSQIVNDFQKGDIAEGYSVSREKKESFPLTVTSAQKNPTAFYLCASSIGQGLAGVHEQFFGPGTRLTVL.

This clone has a handful of counts. Other DNA sequences in this sample translate to the same CDR3. This chain uses TRBV29-1 with TRBJ1-1; no definite D call. V was shortened by 4 bases and J by 5 bases, with 5 bases between the two germline ends. This CDR3 is 10 amino acids long. Germline CDR1 is SQVTM and CDR2 is ANQGSEA. The CDR3 region is CSVGRTEAFF. In DNA, the CDR3 is TGCAGCGTTGGACGTACTGAAGCTTTCTTT.

The chain has TRBV29-1 and TRBJ1-4; perhaps TRBD1 as D (6 bases). The V gene lost 3 bases and the J gene lost 2 bases, with 13 bases spanning the gap. The CDR3 is made up of 15 amino acids. Germline V lookup: CDR1 SQVTM, CDR2 ANQGSEA. The CDR3 reads CSVEGYGGTNEKLFF. In DNA, the CDR3 is TGCAGCGTTGAGGGGTACGGGGGCACTAATGAAAAACTGTTTTTT.

This sequence joins TRBV27 and TRBJ2-7; 8 bases are shared with TRBD2. This CDR3 region has 15 residues. Looked up from germline, CDR1 is MNHEY and CDR2 is SMNVEV (reference sequence). V was clipped by 1 base and J by 4 bases; unmatched bases: 6. CDR3 residues: CASSLLAGGEYEQYF. The CDR3 DNA reads as TGTGCCAGCAGTTTATTGGCGGGGGGCGAGTACGAGCAGTACTTC.

This chain connects TRBV27 to TRBJ2-7; no reliable D call. This CDR3 has 14 amino acids. Germline CDR1 reads MNHEY; CDR2 reads SMNVEV (reference sequence). V lost 2 bases and J 3 bases, leaving 11 bases between the germline ends. In nucleotides, the CDR3 is TGTGCCAGCAGTTTACTTGGGTCGCACTACGAGCAGTACTTC. Its protein product is CASSLLGSHYEQYF.

The J gene is TRBJ2-1, the V gene TRBV7-9; D is tentatively TRBD1 or TRBD2 (6 bases each). Germline V gives CDR1 SEHNR, CDR2 FQNEAQ (reference sequence). Trimming removed 5 bases from V and 1 base from J, with 15 bases in between. CDR3 length equals 16 residues. The CDR3 DNA sequence: TGTGCCAGCAGCCCCATGGGGGGCCCTTCCTACAATGAGCAGTTCTTC. Translated: CASSPMGGPSYNEQFF. The full variable domain, rest sourced from reference TRBV7-9 and TRBJ2-1, is DTGVSQNPRHKITKRGQNVTFRCDPISEHNRLYWYRQTLGQGPEFLTYFQNEAQLEKSRLLSDRFSAERPKGSFSTLEIQRTEQGDSAMYLCASSPMGGPSYNEQFFGPGTRLTVL.

The chain joins TRBV2 to TRBJ1-4, with 8 bases aligning to TRBD1. Looked up from germline, CDR1 is SNHLY and CDR2 is FYNNEI. Unmatched junction bases numbered 5, after V lost 6 bases and J lost 8 bases. This CDR3 comprises 13 residues. The CDR3 protein is CASREDREEKLFF. Here the CDR3 DNA reads TGTGCCAGCAGGGAGGACAGGGAGGAAAAACTGTTTTTT.

The gene calls are TRBV7-6 and TRBJ2-1; D uncertain. Per the germline V gene, CDR1 is SGHVS and CDR2 is FNYEAQ. Trimming shortened V by 0 bases and J by 0 bases, and 9 bases separated the two germline ends. CDR3 length equals 16 residues. CDR3 nucleotide sequence: TGTGCCAGCAGCTTAGCGGCGCTCGGCTCCTACAATGAGCAGTTCTTC. Encoded protein: CASSLAALGSYNEQFF.

V and J are TRBV28 and TRBJ2-5; 9 bases align to TRBD2. The V gene's germline CDR1 is MDHEN and CDR2 SYDVKM. V was clipped by 5 bases and J by 5 bases; unmatched bases: 12. CDR3 length: 16 residues. The chain's CDR3 is CASSPRGGRALETQYF. The CDR3 DNA reads as TGTGCCAGCAGTCCCCGGGGCGGGAGGGCCCTGGAGACCCAGTACTTC.

The rearrangement links TRBV5-4 to TRBJ1-1, with D unclear. The CDR3 is made up of 13 amino acids. V dropped 0 bases and J dropped 1 base, with 4 bases sitting between them. The germline gives CDR1 SGHNT, CDR2 YYREEE (reference sequence). CDR3 protein: CASSLAGNTEAFF. In nucleotides, the CDR3 is TGTGCCAGCAGCTTGGCAGGGAACACTGAAGCTTTCTTT.

V is TRBV15 and J is TRBJ1-1; D is ambiguous. V gave up 8 bases and J gave up 1 base, with 14 bases separating them. The CDR3 spans 14 residues. Germline loops: CDR1 LNHNV, CDR2 YYDKDF (reference sequence). The CDR3 coding sequence is TGTGCCACCGGCATAAGGGCCACGAACACTGAAGCTTTCTTT. Translated: CATGIRATNTEAFF.

The CDR3 DNA sequence: TGCGCCAGCAGTCAATCCCGTCAGGCTGGGGCCAACGTCCTGACTTTC. It is translated as CASSQSRQAGANVLTF. The chain employs TRBV23-1 and TRBJ2-6; D remains unclear. TRBV23-1 is an ORF, with its function uncertain. Trimming pared 0 bases from V and 2 bases from J, leaving 8 bases between. This CDR3 region has 16 residues.